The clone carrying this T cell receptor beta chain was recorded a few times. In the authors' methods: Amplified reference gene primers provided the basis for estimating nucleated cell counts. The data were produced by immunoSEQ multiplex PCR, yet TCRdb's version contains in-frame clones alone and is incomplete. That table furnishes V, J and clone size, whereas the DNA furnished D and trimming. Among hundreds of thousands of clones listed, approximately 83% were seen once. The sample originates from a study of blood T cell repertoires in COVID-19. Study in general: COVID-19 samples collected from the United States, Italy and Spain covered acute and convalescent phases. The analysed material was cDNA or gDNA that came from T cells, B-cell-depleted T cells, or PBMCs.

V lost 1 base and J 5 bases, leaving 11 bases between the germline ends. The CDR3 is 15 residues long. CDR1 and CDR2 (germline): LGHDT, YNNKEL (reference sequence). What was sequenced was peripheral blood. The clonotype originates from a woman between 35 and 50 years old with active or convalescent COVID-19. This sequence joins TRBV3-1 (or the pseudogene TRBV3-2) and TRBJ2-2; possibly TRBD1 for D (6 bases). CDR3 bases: TGTGCCAGCAGCCAAGTGGGACAAGCTACCGGGGAGCTGTTTTTT. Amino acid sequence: CASSQVGQATGELFF.